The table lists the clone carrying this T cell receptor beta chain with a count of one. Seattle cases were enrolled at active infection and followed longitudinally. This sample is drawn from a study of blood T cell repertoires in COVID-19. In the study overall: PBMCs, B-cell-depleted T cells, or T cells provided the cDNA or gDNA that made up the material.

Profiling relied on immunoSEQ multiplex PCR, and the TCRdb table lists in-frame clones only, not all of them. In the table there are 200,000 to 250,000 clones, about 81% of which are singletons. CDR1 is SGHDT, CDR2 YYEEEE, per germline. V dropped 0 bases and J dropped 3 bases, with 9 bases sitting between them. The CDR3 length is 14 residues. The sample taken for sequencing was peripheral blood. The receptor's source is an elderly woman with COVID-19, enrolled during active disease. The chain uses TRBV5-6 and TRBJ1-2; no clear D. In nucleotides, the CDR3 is TGTGCCAGCAGCTTGGCTGGCAGGCACTATGGCTACACCTTC. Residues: CASSLAGRHYGYTF. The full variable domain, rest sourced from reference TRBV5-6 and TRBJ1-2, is DAGVTQSPTHLIKTRGQQVTLRCSPKSGHDTVSWYQQALGQGPQFIFQYYEEEERQRGNFPDRFSGHQFPNYSSELNVNALLLGDSALYLCASSLAGRHYGYTFGSGTRLTVV.